Below, 32 T cell receptor beta chains from the same sample are listed, as sequenced in a study of cytomegalovirus exposure and HLA in healthy donors. TCRdb's table, derived via immunoSEQ multiplex PCR, lists solely in-frame clones and lacks some. Here the sample spans around 160,000 clones, 91% being singletons. Sequencing used PBMCs. The receptors shown here come from a woman aged 18-29 years in good health and CMV-seropositive.

J is TRBJ2-1 and V is TRBV5-1; D is unclear. Trimming took off 0 bases at V and 0 bases at J, with 10 bases between the two ends. The CDR3 has 16 residues. From germline, CDR1 is SGHRS and CDR2 YFSETQ. CDR3 region: CASSLDLSSSYNEQFF. The CDR3 nucleotides are TGCGCCAGCAGCTTGGACTTGTCGAGCTCCTACAATGAGCAGTTCTTC.

Note on this clone: In the same sample, other DNA sequences code for this CDR3. V and J are TRBV6-6 and TRBJ1-1, with 7 bases aligning to TRBD1. Germline CDR1 is MNHNY and CDR2 is SVGAGI (reference sequence). V lost 5 bases and J lost 1; bases outside the gene matches: 7. This CDR3 comprises 15 residues. The CDR3 loop is CASSGRDSPNTEAFF. CDR3 sequence (DNA): TGTGCCAGCAGTGGCCGGGACAGTCCGAACACTGAAGCTTTCTTT.

The chain couples TRBV6-6 to TRBJ2-5; maybe TRBD2 (6 bases). This CDR3 spans 16 amino acids. V was pared by 4 bases and J by 3 bases, with 18 bases between. In germline, CDR1 is MNHNY, CDR2 SVGAGI (reference sequence). For the CDR3, the DNA is TGTGCCAGCAGTTGGGCCCGGACTAACCAGGAAGAGACCCAGTACTTC. It is translated as CASSWARTNQEETQYF.

The genes are TRBV13 and TRBJ2-7, with 12 nucleotides matching TRBD2. Germline assignment: CDR1 PRHDT and CDR2 FYEKMQ (reference sequence). The CDR3 is 14 amino acids. With V trimmed by 5 bases and J by 3 bases, 2 bases remained unmatched. The CDR3 region is CASSASGRVYEQYF. CDR3 in DNA: TGTGCCAGCAGCGCTAGCGGGAGGGTCTACGAGCAGTACTTC.

V is TRBV7-9 and J is TRBJ1-4; D not certain. This CDR3 has 16 amino acids. V lost 5 bases and J lost 3, with 16 bases in between. CDR1 and CDR2 (germline): SEHNR, FQNEAQ (reference sequence). The CDR3 is CASSPGGGRANEKLFF. The CDR3 DNA reads as TGTGCCAGCAGCCCCGGCGGTGGGCGGGCTAATGAAAAACTGTTTTTT. Using reference TRBV7-9 and TRBJ1-4 for the parts outside the CDR3, the full variable domain is DTGVSQNPRHKITKRGQNVTFRCDPISEHNRLYWYRQTLGQGPEFLTYFQNEAQLEKSRLLSDRFSAERPKGSFSTLEIQRTEQGDSAMYLCASSPGGGRANEKLFFGSGTQLSVL.

The chain has TRBV11-2 and TRBJ1-1; D unresolved. Germline assignment: CDR1 SGHAT and CDR2 FQNNGV. Between the trimmed V and J ends, which lost 0 bases and 8 bases, there was a span of 10 bases. The CDR3 contains 13 residues. The CDR3 sequence is CASSLEESLEAFF. The CDR3 bases are TGTGCCAGCAGCTTAGAGGAGTCTTTAGAAGCTTTCTTT.

The chain has TRBV11-2 and TRBJ2-5, with TRBD2 as a possible D gene (5 bases). CDR3 length: 13 residues. V was clipped by 6 bases and J by 1 base, with 9 bases between them. From germline, CDR1 is SGHAT and CDR2 FQNNGV. In DNA, the CDR3 is TGTGCCAGCAGGTCAACTAGCCAAGAGACCCAGTACTTC. Translation gives CASRSTSQETQYF.

This chain uses TRBV2 with TRBJ1-2; no clear D. The V end lost 6 bases, the J end lost 0 bases, and 8 bases lay between the germline ends. There are 13 residues in the CDR3. From germline, CDR1 is SNHLY and CDR2 FYNNEI. The CDR3 loop reads CASSPHSNYGYTF. The CDR3 DNA sequence: TGTGCCAGCAGCCCCCACTCTAACTATGGCTACACCTTC.

This clone appeared once. In DNA, the CDR3 is TGTGCCAGCTCGGACAGGGCGAATTCACCCCTCCACTTT. It yields the protein CASSDRANSPLHF. The chain is built from TRBV6-1 and TRBJ1-6; 8 positions match TRBD1. The CDR3 loop spans 13 amino acids. The junction had 4 bases not matched to a gene; V was cut back by 8 bases and J by 7 bases. The V gene's germline CDR1 is MNHNS and CDR2 SASEGT.

The rearrangement links TRBV6-1 to TRBJ1-2, with a possible D match to TRBD1 (5 bases). V was pared by 4 bases and J by 4 bases, with 13 bases between. This CDR3 has 14 amino acids. In germline, CDR1 is MNHNS, CDR2 SASEGT. The CDR3 sequence is CASSVRQTLYGYTF. The DNA of the CDR3 is TGTGCCAGCAGTGTTCGACAGACCCTCTATGGCTACACCTTC.

The chain combines TRBV6-1 with TRBJ2-3, with D possibly TRBD1 on 6 matching bases. In germline, CDR1 is MNHNS, CDR2 SASEGT. The V end lost 3 bases, the J end lost 2 bases, and 12 bases lay between the germline ends. CDR3 length equals 15 residues. This chain's CDR3 is CASSEGTLHTDTQYF. Written as DNA, the CDR3 is TGTGCCAGCAGTGAGGGGACACTTCACACAGATACGCAGTATTTT.

The table lists this clone with a few counts. The J gene is TRBJ1-5, the V gene TRBV6-6; possibly TRBD1 for D (5 bases). Germline loops: CDR1 MNHNY, CDR2 SVGAGI (reference sequence). Trimming removed 7 bases from V and 3 bases from J, with 13 bases in between. This CDR3 has 14 residues. The CDR3 nucleotides read TGTGCCAGCACCTCCCGGGGGGACAATCAGCCCCAGCATTTT. Amino acids: CASTSRGDNQPQHF.

This clone was detected only once. This chain joins TRBV7-2 and TRBJ2-5; 7 bases are a match to TRBD1. J lost 4 bases, V lost 1 base, and 3 bases had no gene match. Looked up from germline, CDR1 is SGHTA and CDR2 is FQGNSA. CDR3 length: 14 residues. The CDR3 sequence: CASSLGNRGETQYF. The DNA of the CDR3 is TGTGCCAGCAGCTTAGGGAACAGGGGAGAGACCCAGTACTTC.

This clone has only one observation. CDR3 region: CASSPGGGKNEQYF. CDR3 bases: TGTGCCAGCAGCCCAGGGGGCGGAAAAAACGAGCAGTACTTC. The chain employs TRBV11-2 and TRBJ2-7, with 8 bases that match TRBD1. The CDR3 spans 14 residues. Germline trimming cut 5 bases from V and 5 bases from J; bases unmatched to any gene: 8. In germline, CDR1 is SGHAT, CDR2 FQNNGV.

The chain joins TRBV4-1 to TRBJ2-7; 8 bases fit TRBD2. Unmatched junction bases numbered 15, after V lost 4 bases and J lost 4 bases. Per germline, CDR1 MGHRA and CDR2 YSYEKL. There are 17 residues in the CDR3. CDR3 in amino acids: CASSPRPPGLGLYEQYF. The CDR3, as DNA: TGCGCCAGCAGCCCGCGACCTCCGGGACTAGGTCTTTACGAGCAGTACTTC.

This chain connects TRBV14 to TRBJ2-5, with no clear D. CDR1 and CDR2 (germline): SGHDN, FVKESK. This CDR3 has 12 residues. V lost 1 base to trimming and J lost 5 bases, with 5 bases between them. The chain's CDR3 is CASSQVYETQYF. Written as DNA, the CDR3 is TGTGCCAGCAGCCAAGTCTATGAGACCCAGTACTTC.

This sequence joins TRBV4-2 and TRBJ1-1, with a possible D match to TRBD1 (5 bases). Trimming took off 0 bases at V and 3 bases at J, with 23 bases between the two ends. The CDR3 length is 19 residues. Germline loops: CDR1 LGHNA, CDR2 YNFKEQ. Written as DNA, the CDR3 is TGTGCCAGCAGCCAAGAGGTGTTGGGGCGATACTATAGTCACACTGAAGCTTTCTTT. It translates to CASSQEVLGRYYSHTEAFF.

The gene calls are TRBV2 and TRBJ2-3; D is perhaps TRBD2 (6 bases). The CDR3 is 13 amino acids. V lost 4 bases and J 5 bases, leaving 10 bases between the germline ends. The germline V gene has CDR1 SNHLY and CDR2 FYNNEI. This chain's CDR3 is CASSGGVVDTQYF. DNA of the CDR3: TGTGCCAGCAGTGGGGGGGTGGTAGATACGCAGTATTTT.

The V call is TRBV7-9, the J call TRBJ1-2, with D maybe TRBD1 (5 bases). V lost 3 bases and J lost 5, with 7 bases in between. CDR3 size: 12 residues. The germline CDR1 and CDR2 sequences are SEHNR and FQNEAQ (reference sequence). The CDR3 spells CASSFGGYGYTF. DNA for the CDR3: TGTGCCAGCAGCTTCGGGGGGTATGGCTACACCTTC.

The chain is built from TRBV6-5 and TRBJ2-2; 8 bases line up with TRBD1. The CDR3 totals 15 residues. The V gene end was trimmed by 2 bases and the J gene end by 8 bases; junction bases not matched to a gene: 7. CDR1 and CDR2 from the germline V gene are MNHEY and SVGAGI. The DNA for the CDR3 is TGTGCCAGCAGTTACGCGCAGGGGGCTGCTGGGGAGCTGTTTTTT. The encoded protein is CASSYAQGAAGELFF.

The CDR3 here is CASSPLNRAGYGYTF. As DNA, the CDR3 is TGTGCCAGCAGTCCGCTAAACAGGGCGGGCTATGGCTACACCTTC. The chain combines TRBV6-5 with TRBJ1-2, with D possibly matching TRBD1 (6 bases). This CDR3 comprises 15 residues. Between the trimmed V and J ends, which lost 5 bases and 4 bases, there was a span of 17 bases. Germline CDR1 reads MNHEY; CDR2 reads SVGAGI.

The genes are TRBV7-9 and TRBJ1-2; perhaps TRBD1 as D (5 bases). This CDR3 spans 15 amino acids. The V end was cut by 3 bases, the J end by 1 base, with 12 bases between. In germline, CDR1 is SEHNR, CDR2 FQNEAQ (reference sequence). This chain's CDR3 is CASSFEVGGNYGYTF. The CDR3 bases are TGTGCCAGCAGCTTCGAGGTCGGGGGTAACTATGGCTACACCTTC.

The chain uses TRBV20-1 and TRBJ2-1; D gene ambiguous. V lost 6 bases and J lost 5, with 8 bases in between. The germline V gene has CDR1 DFQATT and CDR2 SNEGSKA (reference sequence). This CDR3 spans 11 amino acids. CDR3: CSAHSHNEQFF. CDR3 coding DNA: TGCAGTGCCCACAGCCACAATGAGCAGTTCTTC.

The CDR3 DNA sequence: TGTGCCAGCAGCCCAACAGGCCCTGGTGAGCAGTTCTTC. This gives the protein CASSPTGPGEQFF. The genes are TRBV7-3 and TRBJ2-1, with a possible D match to TRBD1 (5 bases). V gave up 5 bases and J gave up 9 bases, with 14 bases separating them. CDR1 and CDR2 from the germline V gene are SGHTA and FQGTGA. The CDR3 totals 13 residues.

The chain carries TRBV6-1 and TRBJ1-2, with a tentative D call TRBD1 (5 bases). CDR1 and CDR2 (germline): MNHNS, SASEGT. Deletions cut 10 bases from V and 2 bases from J, with 11 bases between. There are 12 residues in the CDR3. CDR3 in amino acids: CATQTANYGYTF. The CDR3 bases are TGTGCCACCCAGACAGCGAACTATGGCTACACCTTC.

The chain recombines TRBV30 with TRBJ2-1; D may be TRBD1 (6 bases). The ends were cut back, 2 bases at V and 7 bases at J, with 15 bases in the middle. The V gene's germline CDR1 is GTSNPN and CDR2 SVGIG (reference sequence). This CDR3 has 14 residues. The CDR3 bases are TGTGCCTGGAGTCCAGACAGGTTCGGAAATGAGCAGTTCTTC. This translates into CAWSPDRFGNEQFF.

The chain combines TRBV5-6 with TRBJ2-3, with D perhaps matching TRBD2 (6 bases). Deletions cut 2 bases from V and 5 bases from J, with 15 bases between. This CDR3 contains 15 residues. Germline-derived CDR1 and CDR2 are SGHDT and YYEEEE. As DNA, the CDR3 is TGTGCCAGCAGCTTAACCGGGACTGCCAGAGATACGCAGTATTTT. The encoded protein is CASSLTGTARDTQYF.

This rearrangement joins TRBV18 to TRBJ2-7; the D gene is possibly TRBD2 (6 bases). CDR1 is KGHSH and CDR2 is LQKENI in the germline V gene. The CDR3 is made up of 14 amino acids. V was trimmed by 6 bases and J by 3 bases, leaving 15 bases between them. The CDR3 DNA is TGTGCCAGCTCCCTACGGGGGATGCGCTACGAGCAGTACTTC. Translating it yields CASSLRGMRYEQYF. Combining the CDR3 with reference TRBV18 and TRBJ2-7 gives the whole variable domain NAGVMQNPRHLVRRRGQEARLRCSPMKGHSHVYWYRQLPEEGLKFMVYLQKENIIDESGMPKERFSAEFPKEGPSILRIQQVVRGDSAAYFCASSLRGMRYEQYFGPGTRLTVT.

The CDR3 reads CASSSGAPGELFF. CDR3 sequence (DNA): TGTGCCAGCAGTTCGGGAGCTCCCGGGGAGCTGTTTTTT. The J gene is TRBJ2-2, the V gene TRBV6-5, with D possibly matching TRBD2 (6 bases). V shed 4 bases and J shed 6 bases, with 9 bases lying between them. This CDR3 comprises 13 residues. Germline V CDR1 and CDR2: MNHEY, SVGAGI.

The chain combines TRBV11-1 with TRBJ1-5; D is undetermined. V lost 4 bases, J lost 5 bases, and 3 bases lay in between. CDR1 and CDR2 from the germline V gene are SGHAT and FQDESV (reference sequence). This CDR3 has 11 amino acids. The CDR3 sequence is CASSSYQPQHF. The CDR3 bases are TGTGCCAGCAGCTCATATCAGCCCCAGCATTTT. Filled out from reference TRBV11-1 and TRBJ1-5, the complete variable domain reads EAEVAQSPRYKITEKSQAVAFWCDPISGHATLYWYRQILGQGPELLVQFQDESVVDDSQLPKDRFSAERLKGVDSTLKIQPAELGDSAMYLCASSSYQPQHFGDGTRLSIL.

CDR3 amino acids: CASTLHSANRDGTGELFF. In DNA form, the CDR3 reads TGTGCCAGCACCCTACACAGCGCCAACAGGGACGGCACCGGGGAGCTGTTTTTT. The chain carries TRBV5-8 and TRBJ2-2; possibly TRBD1 for D (6 bases). Trimming took 6 bases from V and 4 from J, leaving 25 bases between them. This CDR3 has 18 amino acids. Germline V lookup: CDR1 SGHTS, CDR2 YDEGEE.

The V call is TRBV5-1, the J call TRBJ2-7; TRBD1 might be the D (5 bases). The germline V gene encodes CDR1 SGHRS and CDR2 YFSETQ. Trimming stripped 3 bases from V and 0 bases from J, with 19 bases between. This CDR3 region has 17 residues. The CDR3 sequence: CASSSALMGLGSYEQYF. The CDR3 DNA reads TGCGCCAGCAGCTCCGCCCTGATGGGGCTAGGCTCCTACGAGCAGTACTTC.